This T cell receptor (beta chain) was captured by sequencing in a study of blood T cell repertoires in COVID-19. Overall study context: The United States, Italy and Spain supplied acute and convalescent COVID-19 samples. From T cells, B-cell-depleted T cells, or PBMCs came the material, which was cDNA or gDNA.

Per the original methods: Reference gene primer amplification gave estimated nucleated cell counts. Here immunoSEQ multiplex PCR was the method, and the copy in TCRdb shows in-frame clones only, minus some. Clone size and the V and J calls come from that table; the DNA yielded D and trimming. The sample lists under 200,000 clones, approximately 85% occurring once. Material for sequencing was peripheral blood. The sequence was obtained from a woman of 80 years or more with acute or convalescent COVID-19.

The chain's CDR3 is CASSRFRDRGLDEQFF. CDR3 bases: TGTGCCAGCAGCCGGTTCCGGGACAGGGGGCTGGATGAGCAGTTCTTC. J is TRBJ2-1 and V is TRBV9, with 12 bases matching TRBD1. This CDR3 comprises 16 residues. Germline V gene data show CDR1 as SGDLS and CDR2 as YYNGEE. The V segment lost 4 bases and the J segment 8 bases; nucleotides outside the gene matches: 10.